Listed here are 23 T cell receptor beta chains from one sample, sequenced in a study of T-cell reconstitution after alpha-beta-depleted transplantation in children. Unique molecular identifiers were used to barcode this TCRbeta library. Each CDR3 protein gets one entry after TCRdb re-called the PCR reads with MiXCR. The profile shows approximately 200,000 distinct CDR3 sequences, around 5.9% of them singletons. Sequencing used PBMCs, obtained before TCRalphabeta/CD19-depleted stem cell transplant. Receptors were obtained from a girl in the first two years of life with combined immunodeficiency, due to receive a stem cell transplant.

This clonotype was recorded many times. CDR3 DNA sequence: TGTGCCAGCAGGCAAAGGGAGGCGAACACTGAAGCTTTCTTT. It specifies CASRQREANTEAFF. This rearrangement joins TRBV7-9 to TRBJ1-1; D not certain. Trimming took 6 bases from V and 1 from J, leaving 12 bases between them. Germline values: CDR1 SEHNR, CDR2 FQNEAQ (reference sequence). This CDR3 comprises 14 residues.

This clonotype was seen repeatedly, ten times or more. This chain uses TRBV11-3 with TRBJ2-5; 8 nucleotides agree with TRBD2. V dropped 5 bases and J dropped 5; count of bases not matched to a gene: 10. This CDR3 contains 15 residues. Per the germline V gene, CDR1 is SGHNT and CDR2 is YENEEA. The CDR3 region has the DNA TGTGCCAGCAGCATATCCAGGACTAGCCGGGAGACCCAGTACTTC. Translated: CASSISRTSRETQYF.

This clonotype has only a few counts. The chain links TRBV25-1 to TRBJ1-4; D is perhaps TRBD1 (6 bases). Germline V gene lookup returns CDR1 MGHDK and CDR2 SYGVNS. The CDR3 is 15 amino acids. V was clipped by 4 bases and J by 7 bases, with 16 bases between them. CDR3 in amino acids: CASSARDTRTEKLFF. The CDR3 coding sequence is TGTGCCAGCAGTGCCCGGGACACGAGGACTGAAAAACTGTTTTTT.

This clonotype has just one count. Possible read error: a much larger clone is one base away. The conserved closing phenylalanine or tryptophan is absent in this CDR3, likely reflecting a read error. The chain combines TRBV20-1 with TRBJ2-7; D call uncertain. The CDR3 totals 11 residues. The V gene lost 6 bases and the J gene lost 5 bases, with 11 bases spanning the gap. The germline gives CDR1 DFQATT, CDR2 SNEGSKA (reference sequence). CDR3 nucleotides: TGCAGTGCCTCCGTGTCCGACGAGCAGTACCTC. This gives the protein CSASVSDEQYL.

This clonotype was seen at least ten times. The rearrangement links TRBV5-1 to TRBJ2-7, with D possibly being TRBD2 (5 bases). The CDR3 totals 14 residues. V lost 3 bases and J lost 6, with 16 bases in between. Germline V lookup: CDR1 SGHRS, CDR2 YFSETQ. The CDR3 spells CASSSAEGRVEQYF. The CDR3, as DNA: TGCGCCAGCAGCTCAGCCGAAGGGCGGGTCGAGCAGTACTTC. The full variable domain, with the rest looked up from reference TRBV5-1 and TRBJ2-7, is KAGVTQTPRYLIKTRGQQVTLSCSPISGHRSVSWYQQTPGQGLQFLFEYFSETQRNKGNFPGRFSGRQFSNSRSEMNVSTLELGDSALYLCASSSAEGRVEQYFGPGTRLTVT.

This clonotype was seen ten or more times. The rearrangement uses TRBV4-2 and TRBJ2-7; no clear D gene. The V gene lost 5 bases and the J gene lost 9 bases, with 11 bases spanning the gap. The CDR3 has 11 residues. Germline lookup yields CDR1 LGHNA and CDR2 YNFKEQ. The CDR3 bases are TGTGCCAGCAGCGATGTAGGATTGCAGTACTTC. Translation gives CASSDVGLQYF.

This clonotype has a count of ten or more. The genes are TRBV10-3 and TRBJ1-2; TRBD1 matches 9 bases. Losses at the gene ends were 8 bases for V and 8 bases for J; bases not matched to a gene: 6. The CDR3 consists of 12 residues. Germline V gene sequence: CDR1 ENHRY, CDR2 SYGVKD. The DNA of the CDR3 is TGTGCCATCCAAGGGACAGGGCGAGGCTACACCTTC. As protein: CAIQGTGRGYTF.

This clonotype was observed at least ten times. The CDR3 region is CASSFNGVYSGNTIYF. The DNA of the CDR3 is TGTGCCAGCAGCTTTAACGGAGTCTACTCTGGAAACACCATATATTTT. The chain couples TRBV7-2 to TRBJ1-3, with unresolved D. V shed 3 bases and J shed 0 bases, with 12 bases lying between them. The length of the CDR3 is 16 residues. Germline V gene data show CDR1 as SGHTA and CDR2 as FQGNSA.

This clonotype was detected many times. The chain is built from TRBV13 and TRBJ2-5; 11 bases agree with TRBD2. The V gene's germline CDR1 is PRHDT and CDR2 FYEKMQ (reference sequence). CDR3 length equals 18 residues. With V trimmed by 3 bases and J by 0 bases, 9 bases remained unmatched. The DNA of the CDR3 is TGTGCCAGCAGCTTCACCGGGACTAGCGGCGAGTACCAAGAGACCCAGTACTTC. This encodes CASSFTGTSGEYQETQYF.

This clonotype has more than one count but fewer than ten. The rearrangement joins TRBV15 to TRBJ2-2; D not certain. The CDR3 totals 15 residues. Germline CDR1 LNHNV, CDR2 YYDKDF (reference sequence). Trimming pared 1 base from V and 0 bases from J, leaving 6 bases between. The CDR3 here is CATSRGRSNTGELFF. DNA of the CDR3: TGTGCCACCAGCAGAGGCAGGTCGAACACCGGGGAGCTGTTTTTT.

This clonotype was observed many times. The gene calls are TRBV15 and TRBJ2-1; 11 bases fit TRBD2. CDR3 length: 15 residues. V was pared by 2 bases and J by 5 bases, with 2 bases of the junction left unmatched. Germline CDR1 and CDR2: LNHNV and YYDKDF (reference sequence). Written as DNA, the CDR3 is TGTGCCACCAGCAGAATAGCGGGAGGGCACAATGAGCAGTTCTTC. This encodes CATSRIAGGHNEQFF.

This clonotype was counted many times. The chain links TRBV11-1 to TRBJ2-1; 13 bases fit TRBD2. This CDR3 is 18 amino acids long. The junction had 10 bases not matched to a gene; V was cut back by 4 bases and J by 4 bases. Germline loops: CDR1 SGHAT, CDR2 FQDESV (reference sequence). The CDR3 nucleotides are TGTGCCAGCAGCTCCGCAGGACTAGCGGGAGTAGGTTACAATGAGCAGTTCTTC. Protein product: CASSSAGLAGVGYNEQFF.

This clonotype was seen many times. The rearrangement links TRBV6-5 to TRBJ2-5; a weak D match, TRBD2 (6 bases). Deletions cut 0 bases from V and 2 bases from J, with 13 bases between. Germline V gene lookup returns CDR1 MNHEY and CDR2 SVGAGI. CDR3 length: 16 residues. This CDR3 is CASSYSAGYEQETQYF. CDR3 nucleotide sequence: TGTGCCAGCAGTTACTCTGCGGGATATGAACAAGAGACCCAGTACTTC.

The chain uses TRBV20-1 and TRBJ1-2; no firm D call. Germline V gives CDR1 DFQATT, CDR2 SNEGSKA (reference sequence). This CDR3 is built from 17 residues. Trimming cost V 3 bases and J 0 bases, with 20 bases left between them. In nucleotides, the CDR3 is TGCAGTGCTAGGTTCTGGGCAGACTCACCCCCTAACTATGGCTACACCTTC. Translated: CSARFWADSPPNYGYTF.

This clonotype was recorded at least ten times. V gene TRBV12-3 or TRBV12-4 combines with J gene TRBJ1-1; weak D call: TRBD1 (5 bases). V was trimmed by 1 base and J by 7 bases, leaving 7 bases between them. The CDR3 is made up of 12 amino acids. CDR3 nucleotide sequence: TGTGCCAGCAGTTTAGAGGGGAATGAAGCTTTCTTT. Amino acid sequence: CASSLEGNEAFF.

This clonotype turned up a few times. V and J are TRBV29-1 and TRBJ1-1; D is perhaps TRBD1 (6 bases). The CDR3 sequence is 19 residues long. CDR1 and CDR2 from the germline V gene are SQVTM and ANQGSEA. Trimming pared 3 bases from V and 0 bases from J, leaving 26 bases between. CDR3 DNA sequence: TGCAGCGTTGAGAGGAAGTGGTACAGGGAGCCCCTGGTGAACACTGAAGCTTTCTTT. Amino acids: CSVERKWYREPLVNTEAFF.

This clonotype was picked up many times. The V gene is TRBV20-1, the J gene TRBJ1-5, with a tentative D call TRBD1 (6 bases). This CDR3 is built from 15 residues. Per the germline V gene, CDR1 is DFQATT and CDR2 is SNEGSKA (reference sequence). V was clipped by 1 base and J by 1 base, with 11 bases between them. CDR3 bases: TGCAGTGCTAGAGGGGGCAGGGGCAGCAATCAGCCCCAGCATTTT. The encoded protein is CSARGGRGSNQPQHF.

This clonotype has a count of ten or more. The V gene is TRBV29-1, the J gene TRBJ1-2; D gene ambiguous. V lost 6 bases and J 2 bases, leaving 16 bases between the germline ends. The CDR3 length is 14 residues. Germline lookup yields CDR1 SQVTM and CDR2 ANQGSEA. The CDR3 sequence is CSVETFKGNYGYTF. In nucleotides, the CDR3 is TGCAGCGTAGAGACATTCAAGGGAAACTATGGCTACACCTTC.

There are many counts of this clonotype. The V call is TRBV5-1, the J call TRBJ2-6; TRBD1 agrees at 7 bases. CDR3 length equals 17 residues. V shed 7 bases, J shed 0 bases, and the junction held 10 bases outside the gene matches. CDR1 and CDR2 (germline): SGHRS, YFSETQ. The DNA of the CDR3 is TGCGCCAGCGGTAGGGACAGCGTTAGCTCTGGGGCCAACGTCCTGACTTTC. The encoded protein is CASGRDSVSSGANVLTF.

This clonotype was detected many times. The CDR3 spells CASSGQGTGELFF. The CDR3 region has the DNA TGTGCCAGCAGCGGACAGGGGACCGGGGAGCTGTTTTTT. The V and J genes are TRBV27 and TRBJ2-2; 9 bases line up with TRBD1. In germline, CDR1 is MNHEY, CDR2 SMNVEV (reference sequence). The CDR3 runs 13 residues. Unmatched junction bases numbered 1, after V lost 6 bases and J lost 5 bases.

The sample holds many counts of this clonotype. This chain uses TRBV9 with TRBJ2-1; D not certain. Germline V gene data show CDR1 as SGDLS and CDR2 as YYNGEE. This CDR3 region has 15 residues. With 0 bases removed from V and 0 bases from J, the gap between germline ends came to 7 bases. The CDR3 region is CASSVDGFSYNEQFF. The CDR3 DNA reads as TGTGCCAGCAGCGTAGACGGCTTCTCCTACAATGAGCAGTTCTTC.

This clonotype was observed a few times. V and J are TRBV20-1 and TRBJ2-5, with TRBD1 as a possible D gene (6 bases). This CDR3 is 15 amino acids long. Germline V CDR1 and CDR2: DFQATT, SNEGSKA (reference sequence). Deletions cut 2 bases from V and 2 bases from J, with 15 bases between. This chain's CDR3 is CSARPWGRPQETQYF. The CDR3 bases are TGCAGTGCTAGACCCTGGGGGCGGCCTCAAGAGACCCAGTACTTC.

The V gene is TRBV7-6, the J gene TRBJ2-1; 8 nucleotides agree with TRBD1. This CDR3 is built from 17 residues. Losses at the gene ends were 5 bases for V and 4 bases for J; bases not matched to a gene: 13. The germline V gene encodes CDR1 SGHVS and CDR2 FNYEAQ. The CDR3 spells CASSPTPGGEYYNEQFF. The CDR3 region has the DNA TGTGCCAGCAGCCCGACGCCAGGGGGCGAGTATTACAATGAGCAGTTCTTC. Combining the CDR3 with reference TRBV7-6 and TRBJ2-1 gives the whole variable domain GAGVSQSPRYKVTKRGQDVALRCDPISGHVSLYWYRQALGQGPEFLTYFNYEAQQDKSGLPNDRFSAERPEGSISTLTIQRTEQRDSAMYRCASSPTPGGEYYNEQFFGPGTRLTVL.